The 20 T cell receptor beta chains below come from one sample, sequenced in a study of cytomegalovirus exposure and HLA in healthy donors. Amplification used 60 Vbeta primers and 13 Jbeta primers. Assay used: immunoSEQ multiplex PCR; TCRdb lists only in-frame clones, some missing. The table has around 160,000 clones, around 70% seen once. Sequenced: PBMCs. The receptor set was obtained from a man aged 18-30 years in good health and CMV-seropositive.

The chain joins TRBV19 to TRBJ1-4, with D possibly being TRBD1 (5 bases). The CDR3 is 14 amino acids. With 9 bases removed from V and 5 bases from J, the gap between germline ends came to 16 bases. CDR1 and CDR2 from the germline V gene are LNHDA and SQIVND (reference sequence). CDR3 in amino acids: CASQRREGNEKLFF. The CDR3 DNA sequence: TGTGCCAGCCAAAGAAGGGAGGGGAATGAAAAACTGTTTTTT. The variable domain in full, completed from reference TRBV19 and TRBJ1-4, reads DGGITQSPKYLFRKEGQNVTLSCEQNLNHDAMYWYRQDPGQGLRLIYYSQIVNDFQKGDIAEGYSVSREKKESFPLTVTSAQKNPTAFYLCASQRREGNEKLFFGSGTQLSVL.

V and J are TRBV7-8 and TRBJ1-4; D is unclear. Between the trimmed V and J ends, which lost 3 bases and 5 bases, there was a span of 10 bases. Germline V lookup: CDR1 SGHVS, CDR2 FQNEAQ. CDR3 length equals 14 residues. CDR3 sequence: CASSFSLRNEKLFF. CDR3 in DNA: TGTGCCAGCAGCTTCTCGTTGCGGAATGAAAAACTGTTTTTT.

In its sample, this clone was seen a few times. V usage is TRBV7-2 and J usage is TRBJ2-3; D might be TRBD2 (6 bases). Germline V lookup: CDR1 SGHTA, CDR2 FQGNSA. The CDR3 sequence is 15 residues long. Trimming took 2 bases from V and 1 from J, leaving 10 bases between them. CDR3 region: CASSLRGGGTDTQYF. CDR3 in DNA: TGTGCCAGCAGCTTACGCGGAGGGGGCACAGATACGCAGTATTTT.

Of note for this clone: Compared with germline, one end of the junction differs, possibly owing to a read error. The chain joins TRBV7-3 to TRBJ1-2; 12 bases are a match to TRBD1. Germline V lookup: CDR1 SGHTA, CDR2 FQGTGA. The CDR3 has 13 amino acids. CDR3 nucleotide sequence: TGTGCCAGCGGTCAGGGGACAGGGGGCGCTCAGGCCTTC. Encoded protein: CASGQGTGGAQAF.

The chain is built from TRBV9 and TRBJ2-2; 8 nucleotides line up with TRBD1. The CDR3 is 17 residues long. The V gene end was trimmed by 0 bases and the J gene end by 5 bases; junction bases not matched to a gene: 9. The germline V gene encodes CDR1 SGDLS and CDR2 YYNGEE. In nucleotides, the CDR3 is TGTGCCAGCAGCGTAGATGCAACAGGGGGATGGACCGGGGAGCTGTTTTTT. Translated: CASSVDATGGWTGELFF.

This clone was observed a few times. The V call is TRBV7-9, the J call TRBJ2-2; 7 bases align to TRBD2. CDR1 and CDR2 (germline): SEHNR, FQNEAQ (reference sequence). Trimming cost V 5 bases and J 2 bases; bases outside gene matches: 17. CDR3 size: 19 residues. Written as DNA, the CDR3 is TGTGCCAGCAGCCCCCCCCCAAATTCTGCGGGAGTTAACACCGGGGAGCTGTTTTTT. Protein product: CASSPPPNSAGVNTGELFF.

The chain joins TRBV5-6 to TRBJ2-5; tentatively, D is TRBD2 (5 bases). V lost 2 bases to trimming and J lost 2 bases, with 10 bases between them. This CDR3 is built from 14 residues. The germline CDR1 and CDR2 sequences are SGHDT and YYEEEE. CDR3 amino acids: CASSLAAPQETQYF. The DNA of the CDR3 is TGTGCCAGCAGCTTAGCGGCTCCGCAAGAGACCCAGTACTTC.

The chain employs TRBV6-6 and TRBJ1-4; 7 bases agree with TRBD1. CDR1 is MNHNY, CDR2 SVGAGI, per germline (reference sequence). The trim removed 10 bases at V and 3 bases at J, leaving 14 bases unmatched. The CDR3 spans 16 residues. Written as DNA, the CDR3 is TGTGCCACGCATGAAACAGGGGTCTCTGCTAATGAAAAACTGTTTTTT. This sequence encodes CATHETGVSANEKLFF.

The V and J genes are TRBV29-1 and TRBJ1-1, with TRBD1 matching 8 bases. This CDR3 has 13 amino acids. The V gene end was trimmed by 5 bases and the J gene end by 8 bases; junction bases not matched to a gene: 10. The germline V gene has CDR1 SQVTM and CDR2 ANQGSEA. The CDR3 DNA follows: TGCAGCGTTCAGGGGGCCCCCTTGGTGGAAGCTTTCTTT. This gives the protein CSVQGAPLVEAFF.

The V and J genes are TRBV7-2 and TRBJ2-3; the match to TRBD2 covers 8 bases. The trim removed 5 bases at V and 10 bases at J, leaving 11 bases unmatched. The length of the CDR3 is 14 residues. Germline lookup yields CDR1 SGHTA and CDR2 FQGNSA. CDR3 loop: CASSVIPGLESQYF. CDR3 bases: TGTGCCAGCAGCGTAATCCCGGGACTAGAATCGCAGTATTTT.

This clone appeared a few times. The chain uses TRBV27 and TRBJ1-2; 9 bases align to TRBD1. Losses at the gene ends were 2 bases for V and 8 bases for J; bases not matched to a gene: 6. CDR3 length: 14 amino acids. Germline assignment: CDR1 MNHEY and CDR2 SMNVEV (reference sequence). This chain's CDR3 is CASSLTTGGGGYTF. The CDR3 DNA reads TGTGCCAGCAGTTTAACGACAGGGGGGGGAGGCTACACCTTC.

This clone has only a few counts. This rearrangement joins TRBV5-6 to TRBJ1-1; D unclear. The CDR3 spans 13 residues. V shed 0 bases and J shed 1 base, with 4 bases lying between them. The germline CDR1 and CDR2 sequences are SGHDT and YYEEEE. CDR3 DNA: TGTGCCAGCAGCTTGGGGGCGAACACTGAAGCTTTCTTT. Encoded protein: CASSLGANTEAFF.

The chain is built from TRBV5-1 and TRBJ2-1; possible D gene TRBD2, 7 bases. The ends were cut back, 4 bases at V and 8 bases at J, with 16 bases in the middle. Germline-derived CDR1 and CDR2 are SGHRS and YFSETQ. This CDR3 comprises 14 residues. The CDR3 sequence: CASSPGRGADEQFF. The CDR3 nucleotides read TGCGCCAGCAGCCCAGGACGGGGGGCGGATGAGCAGTTCTTC.

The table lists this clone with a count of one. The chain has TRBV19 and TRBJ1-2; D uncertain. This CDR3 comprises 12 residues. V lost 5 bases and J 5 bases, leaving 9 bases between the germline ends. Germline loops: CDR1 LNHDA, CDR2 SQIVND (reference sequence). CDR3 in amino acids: CASSSGRYGYTF. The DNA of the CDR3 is TGTGCCAGTAGTTCTGGGAGATATGGCTACACCTTC.

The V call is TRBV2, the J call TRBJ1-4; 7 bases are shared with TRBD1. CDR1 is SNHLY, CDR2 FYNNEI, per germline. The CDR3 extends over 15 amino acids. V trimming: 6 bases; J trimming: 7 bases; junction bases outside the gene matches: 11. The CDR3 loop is CASRGRTGLSEKLFF. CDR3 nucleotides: TGTGCCAGCAGGGGTCGGACAGGATTGAGTGAAAAACTGTTTTTT.

The CDR3 DNA follows: TGTGCCAGCAGCGCGGGACAGCGGGGCAATCAGCCCCAGCATTTT. Residues: CASSAGQRGNQPQHF. The rearrangement uses TRBV28 and TRBJ1-5, with 7 positions matching TRBD1. The V gene end was trimmed by 6 bases and the J gene end by 2 bases; junction bases not matched to a gene: 7. From germline, CDR1 is MDHEN and CDR2 SYDVKM. The CDR3 length is 15 residues.

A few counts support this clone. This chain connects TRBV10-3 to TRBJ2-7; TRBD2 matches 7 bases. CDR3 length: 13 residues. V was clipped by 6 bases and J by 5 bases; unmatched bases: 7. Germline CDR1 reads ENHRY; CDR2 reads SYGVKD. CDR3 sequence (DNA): TGTGCCATCAGCCCCGGGGGAGGGAACGAGCAGTACGTC. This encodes CAISPGGGNEQYV.

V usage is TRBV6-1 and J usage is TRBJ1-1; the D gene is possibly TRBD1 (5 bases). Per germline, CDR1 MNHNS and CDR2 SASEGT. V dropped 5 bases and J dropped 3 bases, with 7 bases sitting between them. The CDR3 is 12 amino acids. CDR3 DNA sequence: TGTGCCAGCAGTCCCAGGGACACTGAAGCTTTCTTT. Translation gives CASSPRDTEAFF.

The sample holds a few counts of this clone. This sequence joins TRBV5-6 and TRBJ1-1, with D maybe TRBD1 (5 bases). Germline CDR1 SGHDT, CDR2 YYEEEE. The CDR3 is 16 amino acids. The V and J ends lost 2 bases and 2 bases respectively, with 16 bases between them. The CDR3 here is CASSFRGAGLNTEAFF. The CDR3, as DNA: TGTGCCAGCAGCTTTCGAGGAGCGGGGCTAAACACTGAAGCTTTCTTT.

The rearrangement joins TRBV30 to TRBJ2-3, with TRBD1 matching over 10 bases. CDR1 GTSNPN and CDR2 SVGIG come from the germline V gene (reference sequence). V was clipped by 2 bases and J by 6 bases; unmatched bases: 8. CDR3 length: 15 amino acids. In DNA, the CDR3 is TGTGCCTGGAGTCCAGGACAGGGGGTAGGTGATACGCAGTATTTT. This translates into CAWSPGQGVGDTQYF. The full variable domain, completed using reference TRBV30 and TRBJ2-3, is SQTIHQWPATLVQPVGSPLSLECTVEGTSNPNLYWYRQAAGRGLQLLFYSVGIGQISSEVPQNLSASRPQDRQFILSSKKLLLSDSGFYLCAWSPGQGVGDTQYFGPGTRLTVL.